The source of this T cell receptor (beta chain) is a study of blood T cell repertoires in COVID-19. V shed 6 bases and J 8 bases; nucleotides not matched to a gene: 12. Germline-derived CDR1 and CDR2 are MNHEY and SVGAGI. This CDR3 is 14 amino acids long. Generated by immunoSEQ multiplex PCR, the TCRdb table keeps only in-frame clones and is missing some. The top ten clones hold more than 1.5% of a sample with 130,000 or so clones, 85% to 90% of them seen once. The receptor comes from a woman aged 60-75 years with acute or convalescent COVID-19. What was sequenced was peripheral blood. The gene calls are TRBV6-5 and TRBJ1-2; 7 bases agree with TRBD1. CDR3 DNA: TGTGCCAGCAGACGAGAAACAGGGGTGGACGGCTACACCTTC. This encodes CASRRETGVDGYTF.